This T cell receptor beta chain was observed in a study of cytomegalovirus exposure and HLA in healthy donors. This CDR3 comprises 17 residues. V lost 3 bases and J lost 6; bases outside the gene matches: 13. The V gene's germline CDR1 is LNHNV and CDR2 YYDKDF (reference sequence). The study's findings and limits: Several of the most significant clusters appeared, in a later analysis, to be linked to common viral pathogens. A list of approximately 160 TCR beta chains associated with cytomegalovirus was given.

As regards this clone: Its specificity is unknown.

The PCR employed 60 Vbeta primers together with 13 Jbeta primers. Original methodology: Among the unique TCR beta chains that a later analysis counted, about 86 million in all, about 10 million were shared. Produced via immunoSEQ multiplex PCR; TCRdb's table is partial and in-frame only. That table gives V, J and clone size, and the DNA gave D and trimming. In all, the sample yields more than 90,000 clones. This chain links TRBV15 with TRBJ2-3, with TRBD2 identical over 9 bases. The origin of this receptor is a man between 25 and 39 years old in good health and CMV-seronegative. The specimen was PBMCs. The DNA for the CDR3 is TGTGCCACCAGCAGGGCCTTAGCGGGAGCTCCAAGGGATACGCAGTATTTT. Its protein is CATSRALAGAPRDTQYF.